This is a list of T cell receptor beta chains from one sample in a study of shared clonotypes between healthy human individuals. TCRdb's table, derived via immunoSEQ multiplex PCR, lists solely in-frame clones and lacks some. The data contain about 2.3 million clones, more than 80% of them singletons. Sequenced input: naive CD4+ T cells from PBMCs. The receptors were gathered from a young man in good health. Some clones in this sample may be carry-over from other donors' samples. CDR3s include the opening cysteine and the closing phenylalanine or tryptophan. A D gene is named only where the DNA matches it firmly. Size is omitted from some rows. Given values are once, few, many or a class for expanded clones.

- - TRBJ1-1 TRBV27 CASSFYSVGGKMNTEAFF TGTGCCAGCAGTTTTTATTCGGTAGGGGGGAAAATGAACACTGAAGCTTTCTTT
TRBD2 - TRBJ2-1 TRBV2 CASSRLAGVGGEQFF TGTGCCAGCAGTAGACTAGCGGGAGTAGGTGGTGAGCAGTTCTTC
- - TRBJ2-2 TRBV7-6 CASSPGTIDGGGELFF TGTGCCAGCAGCCCCGGGACCATCGACGGGGGCGGGGAGCTGTTTTTT
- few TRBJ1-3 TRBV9 CASSEMTGPFSGNTIYF TGTGCCAGCAGCGAAATGACAGGCCCGTTCTCTGGAAACACCATATATTTT
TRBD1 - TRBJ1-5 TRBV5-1 CASSRTGLGNQPQHF TGCGCCAGCAGCAGGACAGGGCTTGGTAATCAGCCCCAGCATTTT
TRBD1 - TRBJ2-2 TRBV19 CATGGTGELFF TGTGCCACAGGGGGCACCGGGGAGCTGTTTTTT
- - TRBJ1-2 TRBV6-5 CASSGRNYGYTF TGTGCCAGTTCAGGGAGGAACTATGGCTACACCTTC
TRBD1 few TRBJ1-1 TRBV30 CAWSTSWRGRTEAFF TGTGCCTGGAGTACTTCGTGGAGGGGGCGAACTGAAGCTTTCTTT
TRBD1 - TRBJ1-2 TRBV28 CASRETGTGGNYGYTF TGTGCCAGCAGAGAGACCGGGACAGGGGGGAACTATGGCTACACCTTC
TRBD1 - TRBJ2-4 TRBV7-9 CASSLTGEIQYF TGTGCCAGCAGCTTGACAGGGGAGATTCAGTACTTC
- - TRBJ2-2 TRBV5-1 CASSLVRGDTGELFF TGCGCCAGCAGCTTGGTTAGGGGCGACACCGGGGAGCTGTTTTTT
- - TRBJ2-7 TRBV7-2 CASSPNSPRDINYEQYF TGTGCCAGCAGCCCCAACAGTCCGCGGGATATCAACTACGAGCAGTACTTC
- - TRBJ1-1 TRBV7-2 CASSVGTDRKAFF TGTGCCAGCAGCGTAGGGACCGACCGTAAAGCTTTCTTT
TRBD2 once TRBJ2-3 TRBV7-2 CASTRGGLPDTQYF TGTGCCAGCACCCGCGGGGGGCTCCCAGATACGCAGTATTTT
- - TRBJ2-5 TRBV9 CASSAKPGTGQETQYF TGTGCCAGCAGCGCAAAACCCGGGACGGGACAAGAGACCCAGTACTTC
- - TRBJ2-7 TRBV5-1 CASSTGGDRANEQYF TGCGCCAGCAGCACGGGAGGGGACAGAGCTAACGAGCAGTACTTC
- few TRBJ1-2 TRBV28 CATGNRARGYTF TGTGCCACCGGGAACAGGGCCCGAGGCTACACCTTC
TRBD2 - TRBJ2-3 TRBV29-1 CSVSAGAGGFIDTQYF TGCAGCGTTTCAGCGGGAGCTGGGGGATTTATAGATACGCAGTATTTT
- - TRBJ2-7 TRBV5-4 CASSTKQGQLLSYEQYF TGTGCCAGCAGCACTAAACAGGGACAACTTCTCTCCTACGAGCAGTACTTC
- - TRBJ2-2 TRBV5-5 CASSLQGAHTGELFF TGTGCCAGCAGCTTGCAGGGAGCTCACACCGGGGAGCTGTTTTTT
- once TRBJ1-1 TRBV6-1 CASREGGGEAFF TGTGCCAGCAGGGAGGGGGGTGGAGAAGCTTTCTTT
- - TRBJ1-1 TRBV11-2 CASGLPRGSEAFF TGTGCCAGCGGCCTCCCCCGCGGCAGTGAAGCTTTCTTT
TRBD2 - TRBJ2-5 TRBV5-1 CASSLGGSGEETQYF TGCGCCAGCAGCCTGGGTGGGAGCGGGGAAGAGACCCAGTACTTC
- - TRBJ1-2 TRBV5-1 CASSLVGRGDGYTF TGCGCCAGCAGCTTGGTTGGCAGGGGAGACGGCTACACCTTC
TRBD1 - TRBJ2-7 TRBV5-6 CASSLGQATRYF TGTGCCAGCAGCTTAGGACAGGCGACGAGGTACTTC
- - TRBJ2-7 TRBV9 CASSVAPRMSEQYF TGTGCCAGCAGCGTCGCCCCTAGGATGAGCGAGCAGTACTTC
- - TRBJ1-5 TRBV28 CASSRGFVQPQHF TGTGCCAGCAGTAGAGGGTTCGTTCAGCCCCAGCATTTT
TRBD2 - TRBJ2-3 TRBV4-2 CASSQDSQLTSGGSTDTQYF TGTGCCAGCAGCCAAGATTCGCAACTGACTAGCGGGGGGAGCACAGATACGCAGTATTTT
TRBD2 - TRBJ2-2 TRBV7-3 CASSNGTSGTSNTGELFF TGTGCCAGCAGCAACGGGACTAGCGGGACCTCAAACACCGGGGAGCTGTTTTTT
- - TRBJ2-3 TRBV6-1 CASSESPGPGDTQYF TGTGCCAGCAGTGAATCACCAGGGCCGGGAGATACGCAGTATTTT
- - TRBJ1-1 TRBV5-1 CASSLSTGGSTEAFF TGCGCCAGCAGTCTTTCGACCGGGGGAAGCACTGAAGCTTTCTTT
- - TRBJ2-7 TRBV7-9 CASSLALGQGYEQYF TGTGCCAGCAGCTTAGCATTGGGGCAGGGATACGAGCAGTACTTC
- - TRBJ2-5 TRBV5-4 CASTKGPEETQYF TGTGCCAGCACCAAGGGACCGGAGGAGACCCAGTACTTC
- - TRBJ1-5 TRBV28 CASSLTGIYSNQPQHF TGTGCCAGCAGTTTAACAGGGATCTATAGCAATCAGCCCCAGCATTTT
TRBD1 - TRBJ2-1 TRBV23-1 CASSHRTGGRSFNEQFF TGCGCCAGCAGTCACCGGACAGGGGGGCGCTCCTTCAATGAGCAGTTCTTC
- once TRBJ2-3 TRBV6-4 CATHSGADTQYF TGTGCCACCCACTCTGGGGCAGATACGCAGTATTTT
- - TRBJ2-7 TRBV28 CASTKAGRGYEQYF TGTGCCAGCACCAAGGCCGGCAGGGGCTACGAGCAGTACTTC
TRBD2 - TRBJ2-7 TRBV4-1 CASSRGTSGTYEQYF TGCGCCAGCAGCCGGGGGACTAGCGGGACATACGAGCAGTACTTC
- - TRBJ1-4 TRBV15 CATSGQGPHLEKLFF TGTGCCACCAGCGGTCAGGGCCCACATTTGGAAAAACTGTTTTTT
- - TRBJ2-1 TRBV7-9 CASSLRQEEFF TGTGCCAGCAGCCTGCGACAGGAAGAGTTCTTC
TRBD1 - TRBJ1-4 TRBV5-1 CASSEPAQGAGEKLFF TGCGCCAGCAGCGAGCCGGCCCAGGGGGCGGGAGAAAAACTGTTTTTT
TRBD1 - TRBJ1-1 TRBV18 CASSPTRQGFEAFF TGTGCCAGCTCACCTACCAGACAGGGTTTTGAAGCTTTCTTT
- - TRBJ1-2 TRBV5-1 CASSPEVGNYGYTF TGCGCCAGCAGCCCGGAAGTAGGTAACTATGGCTACACCTTC
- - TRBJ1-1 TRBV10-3 CAISESGMNTEAFF TGTGCCATCAGTGAGTCGGGTATGAACACTGAAGCTTTCTTT
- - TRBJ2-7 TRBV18 CASSPSGTMTYEQYF TGTGCCAGCTCACCGTCCGGGACAATGACCTACGAGCAGTACTTC
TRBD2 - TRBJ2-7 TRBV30 CASPGLANEQYF TGTGCCTCCCCGGGACTAGCAAACGAGCAGTACTTC
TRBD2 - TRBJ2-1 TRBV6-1 CASSEATGLAYNEQFF TGTGCCAGCAGTGAAGCAACGGGACTAGCTTACAATGAGCAGTTCTTC
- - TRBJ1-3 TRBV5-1 CASSSDNAGNTIYF TGCGCCAGCAGCTCAGATAATGCTGGAAACACCATATATTTT
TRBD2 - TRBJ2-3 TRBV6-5 CASSYSLAGGADTQYF TGTGCCAGCAGTTACTCTTTAGCGGGAGGCGCAGATACGCAGTATTTT
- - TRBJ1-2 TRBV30 CAWSGSQWRSRGYTF TGTGCCTGGAGTGGGTCCCAGTGGAGGTCGCGTGGCTACACCTTC
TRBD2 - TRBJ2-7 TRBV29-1 CSVGLLADSYEQYF TGCAGCGTTGGCTTACTAGCGGACTCCTACGAGCAGTACTTC
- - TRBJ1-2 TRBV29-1 CSVGGAPGYTF TGCAGCGTTGGTGGGGCCCCTGGCTACACCTTC
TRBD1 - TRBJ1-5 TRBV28 CASRPGTGGAQPQHF TGTGCCAGCAGACCAGGGACAGGGGGGGCTCAGCCCCAGCATTTT